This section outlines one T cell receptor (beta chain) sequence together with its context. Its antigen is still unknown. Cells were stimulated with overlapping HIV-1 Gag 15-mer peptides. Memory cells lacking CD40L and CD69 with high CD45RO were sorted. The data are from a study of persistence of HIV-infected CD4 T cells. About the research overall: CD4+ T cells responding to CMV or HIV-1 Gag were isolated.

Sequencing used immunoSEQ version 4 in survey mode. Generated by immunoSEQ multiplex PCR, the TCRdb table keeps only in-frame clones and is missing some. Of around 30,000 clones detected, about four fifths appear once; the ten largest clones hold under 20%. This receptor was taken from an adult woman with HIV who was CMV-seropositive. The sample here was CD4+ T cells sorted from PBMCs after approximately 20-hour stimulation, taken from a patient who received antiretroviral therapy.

In nucleotides, the CDR3 is TGTGCCTGGAGTGGCGGACAGGGGACCCAGCCCCAGCATTTT. Translating it yields CAWSGGQGTQPQHF. The chain joins TRBV30 to TRBJ1-5; 9 nucleotides agree with TRBD1. The CDR3 is 14 residues long. The junction had 5 bases not matched to a gene; V was cut back by 1 base and J by 7 bases. Germline V CDR1 and CDR2: GTSNPN, SVGIG (reference sequence). The variable domain in full, with the rest retrieved from reference TRBV30 and TRBJ1-5, is SQTIHQWPATLVQPVGSPLSLECTVEGTSNPNLYWYRQAAGRGLQLLFYSVGIGQISSEVPQNLSASRPQDRQFILSSKKLLLSDSGFYLCAWSGGQGTQPQHFGDGTRLSIL.